This TCR beta chain was identified during a study of blood T cells in healthy people across ages. The ends were cut back, 4 bases at V and 0 bases at J, with 4 bases in the middle. The germline gives CDR1 DFQATT, CDR2 SNEGSKA (reference sequence). The CDR3 totals 13 residues. With regard to this clonotype: The antigen is not known.

Findings and caveats of the study: Roughly linear declines in TCR beta diversity per million T cells occurred with age.

A sample-barcoded 5' primer and a J-beta primer mix were used in a second PCR of roughly 6 to 11 cycles. MiXCR was run by TCRdb on the 5' RACE reads, yielding one entry per CDR3 protein. This sample has about 1.8 million distinct CDR3 sequences; about 50% occur once, and the top ten carry 2.1%. The material sequenced was blood. The clonotype originates from a woman aged 40 to 50 in good health. The chain employs TRBV20-1 and TRBJ2-6, with D uncertain. The CDR3 bases are TGCAGTGCTACGGGCTCTGGGGCCAACGTCCTGACTTTC. Encoded protein: CSATGSGANVLTF.